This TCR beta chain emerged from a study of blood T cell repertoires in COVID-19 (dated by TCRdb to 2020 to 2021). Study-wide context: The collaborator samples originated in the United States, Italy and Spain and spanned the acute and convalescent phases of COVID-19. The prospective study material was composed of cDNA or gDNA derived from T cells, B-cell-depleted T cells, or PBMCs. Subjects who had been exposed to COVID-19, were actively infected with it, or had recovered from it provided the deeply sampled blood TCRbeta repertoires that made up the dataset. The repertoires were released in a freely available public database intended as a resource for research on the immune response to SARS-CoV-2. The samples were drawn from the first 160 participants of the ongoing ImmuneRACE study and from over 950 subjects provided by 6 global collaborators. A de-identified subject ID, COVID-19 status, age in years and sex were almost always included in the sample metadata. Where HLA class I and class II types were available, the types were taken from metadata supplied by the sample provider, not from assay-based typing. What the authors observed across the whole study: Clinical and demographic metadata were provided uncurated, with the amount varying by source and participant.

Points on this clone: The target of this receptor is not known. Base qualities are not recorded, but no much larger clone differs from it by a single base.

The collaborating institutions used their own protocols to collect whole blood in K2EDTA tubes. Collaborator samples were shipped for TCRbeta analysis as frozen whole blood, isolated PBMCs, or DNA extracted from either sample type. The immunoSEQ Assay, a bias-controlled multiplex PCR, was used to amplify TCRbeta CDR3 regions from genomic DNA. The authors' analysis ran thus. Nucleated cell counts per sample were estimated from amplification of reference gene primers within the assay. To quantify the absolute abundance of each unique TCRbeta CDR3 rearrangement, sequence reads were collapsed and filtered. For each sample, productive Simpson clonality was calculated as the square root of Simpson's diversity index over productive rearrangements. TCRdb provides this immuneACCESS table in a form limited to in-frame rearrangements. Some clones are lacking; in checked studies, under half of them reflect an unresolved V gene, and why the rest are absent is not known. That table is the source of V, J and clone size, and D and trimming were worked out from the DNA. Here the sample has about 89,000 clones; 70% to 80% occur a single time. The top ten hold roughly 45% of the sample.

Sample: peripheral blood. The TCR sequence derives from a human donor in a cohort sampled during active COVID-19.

Read as DNA, the sequence is TGCGCCAGCATGCTATACAATGAGCAGTTCTTC. It translates as CASMLYNEQFF. In this chain, TRBV5-1 is recombined with TRBJ2-1, with an unclear D gene assignment. The germline ends are 5 bases apart after V is trimmed by 6 bases and J by 4 bases. Measured from the cysteine to the phenylalanine, the CDR3 is 11 residues long. Only the CDR3 DNA stays, 33 bases, in frame from base 1. In the germline V gene, CDR1 corresponds to SGHRS and CDR2 to YFSETQ.